The T cell receptor (beta chain) under discussion was sequenced for a study of regulatory dendritic cells for organ transplantation. Study-level results: Naive T cells showed high diversity, memory cells less, memory CD8+ least. Memory CD8+ clonal expansion seemed more limited with regulatory than mature dendritic cells.

Sequenced by immunoSEQ multiplex PCR; TCRdb stores in-frame clones only, minus some. Of under 35,000 clones detected, 70% to 90% appear once; the ten largest clones hold 0.055% to 0.08%. V lost 0 bases to trimming and J lost 7 bases; unmatched junction nucleotides: 3. The germline CDR1 and CDR2 sequences are GTSNPN and SVGIG (reference sequence). The CDR3 length is 14 residues. CD4+ or CD8+ T cells were sorted as naive CD45RA+ or memory CD45RO+. To note about this clone: Antigen specificity is unknown.

The rearrangement links TRBV30 to TRBJ1-6, with TRBD1 identical over 7 bases. Sequenced input: naive CD4+ T cells from blood. As for subset: CD45RA+ naive T cells. The source is a human donor in good health. CDR3 residues: CAWSVSTGNSPLHF. The CDR3 DNA reads TGTGCCTGGAGTGTATCGACAGGGAATTCACCCCTCCACTTT.